Shown below are 4 T cell receptor beta chains from a single sample sequenced in a study of CD8 T cells in ankylosing spondylitis. Overall study results and limits: Seven to nine highly homologous variants formed a TCR beta motif that appeared characteristic of ankylosing spondylitis blood.

In TCRdb, the 5' RACE reads were re-called with MiXCR into one record per CDR3 protein. The sample holds around 770,000 distinct CDR3 sequences, approximately 10% seen once. These receptors' targets are unknown. The sample consisted of blood, either unsorted or a sorted T cell fraction (not recorded which). The source is a male donor with ankylosing spondylitis.

The chain carries TRBV29-1 and TRBJ2-3; D may be TRBD2 (5 bases). Germline values: CDR1 SQVTM, CDR2 ANQGSEA. The CDR3 is made up of 13 amino acids. V was clipped by 3 bases and J by 4 bases, with 11 bases between them. The CDR3, as DNA: TGCAGCGTTGACGAACTAGTTTCAGATACGCAGTATTTT. This encodes CSVDELVSDTQYF.

The rearrangement uses TRBV20-1 and TRBJ2-3, with 8 bases identical to TRBD2. CDR1 is DFQATT and CDR2 is SNEGSKA in the germline V gene (reference sequence). J gave up 0 bases and V 5 bases, and 16 bases lay outside the gene matches. The CDR3 contains 18 residues. The CDR3 loop reads CSAPFSGASYTSTDTQYF. Written as DNA, the CDR3 is TGCAGTGCTCCCTTTAGCGGGGCGTCCTACACTAGCACAGATACGCAGTATTTT.

This clonotype was seen more than once but under ten times. CDR3 DNA sequence: TGCGCCAGCAGCCGAGATGGGACCCCAGATACGCAGTATTTT. It encodes CASSRDGTPDTQYF. V gene TRBV5-1 combines with J gene TRBJ2-3; either TRBD1 or TRBD2 may fit D (5 bases each). V gave up 4 bases and J gave up 4 bases, with 13 bases separating them. The CDR3 runs 14 residues. Per the germline V gene, CDR1 is SGHRS and CDR2 is YFSETQ.

The CDR3 region has the DNA TGCAGTGCTAGAGATCTTCGGTCCTACGAGCAGTACTTC. Translated, it gives CSARDLRSYEQYF. The V gene is TRBV20-1, the J gene TRBJ2-7; D is unresolved. V gave up 0 bases and J gave up 1 base, with 7 bases separating them. The CDR3 covers 13 residues. Germline-derived CDR1 and CDR2 are DFQATT and SNEGSKA (reference sequence).